Sequencing of this T cell receptor beta chain was carried out in a study of T cell repertoires in cytomegalovirus infection. The overall study: It can be stated that public TCR beta signatures indicated CMV infection as well as a matching HLA type. General study findings and limits: CMV carriers having the relevant HLA were flagged by cumulative public TCR beta family frequency. Clonotype analysis showed dominance of the ex vivo response by HLA-C-restricted CMV-specific TCR beta clonotypes.

TCRdb called the reads again in MiXCR, with one record for every CDR3 protein. The sample contains around 900,000 distinct CDR3 sequences, roughly 30% of which appear only once. The CDR3 loop spans 13 amino acids. The V gene end was trimmed by 7 bases and the J gene end by 7 bases; junction bases not matched to a gene: 5. From germline, CDR1 is SGHVS and CDR2 FQNEAQ. Ten or more counts support this clonotype. Its specificity is unknown. The specimen was cultured CD8+ T cells from PBMCs, collected from culture after CMV antigen stimulation. The receptor was derived from a human donor in good health (CMV status not recorded). Some clones in this sample may be carry-over from other donors' samples. The chain employs TRBV7-8 and TRBJ2-1, with 9 nucleotides matching TRBD1. CDR3 in amino acids: CASTYRGPNEQFF. The CDR3 nucleotides read TGTGCCAGCACCTACAGGGGGCCAAATGAGCAGTTCTTC.